These 13 T cell receptor beta chains originate from one sample sequenced in a study of cytomegalovirus exposure and HLA in healthy donors. The PCR ran on 60 Vbeta and 13 Jbeta primers. Repertoires were generated with immunoSEQ multiplex PCR, while TCRdb's copy carries only in-frame clones and drops some. This repertoire shows 110,000 to 150,000 clones, roughly 80% found once; its top ten account for 2.5% to 3%. Input material: PBMCs. These TCRs come from a female donor in good health and CMV-seronegative.

CDR3 residues: CASSLQVIISGANVLTF. The CDR3 DNA follows: TGCGCCAGCAGCCTCCAGGTTATCATCTCTGGGGCCAACGTCCTGACTTTC. This rearrangement joins TRBV4-1 to TRBJ2-6; D remains unclear. The CDR3 runs 17 residues. Trimming took off 4 bases at V and 0 bases at J, with 13 bases between the two ends. The germline CDR1 and CDR2 sequences are MGHRA and YSYEKL.

The chain combines TRBV5-4 with TRBJ2-1; a weak D match, TRBD2 (5 bases). CDR3 length: 15 amino acids. Germline CDR1 reads SGHNT; CDR2 reads YYREEE (reference sequence). Trimming shortened V by 1 base and J by 8 bases, and 16 bases separated the two germline ends. The CDR3 DNA reads TGTGCCAGCAGCTTGCCGACCACTAGTTTCGATGAGCAGTTCTTC. This encodes CASSLPTTSFDEQFF. Using reference TRBV5-4 and TRBJ2-1 for the parts outside the CDR3, the full variable domain is ETGVTQSPTHLIKTRGQQVTLRCSSQSGHNTVSWYQQALGQGPQFIFQYYREEENGRGNFPPRFSGLQFPNYSSELNVNALELDDSALYLCASSLPTTSFDEQFFGPGTRLTVL.

This chain uses TRBV2 with TRBJ2-3; 7 nucleotides line up with TRBD2. J was trimmed by 8 bases and V by 6 bases; bases with no gene match: 26. This CDR3 spans 19 amino acids. Germline V lookup: CDR1 SNHLY, CDR2 FYNNEI. For the CDR3, the DNA is TGTGCCAGCAGAGGGAGGGTTACCCGGACTGAAAGGGTTCGGGGTACGCAGTATTTT. Encoded protein: CASRGRVTRTERVRGTQYF.

This sequence joins TRBV7-9 and TRBJ1-2; D call uncertain. CDR1 is SEHNR, CDR2 FQNEAQ, per germline (reference sequence). The CDR3 is 16 residues long. V gave up 5 bases and J gave up 4 bases, with 20 bases separating them. CDR3: CASSRAAALEGYGYTF. Here the CDR3 DNA reads TGTGCCAGCAGCCGAGCTGCGGCTCTAGAGGGCTATGGCTACACCTTC.

This clone occurred a few times. The rearrangement uses TRBV5-6 and TRBJ1-1; TRBD1 matches 10 bases. The CDR3 totals 16 residues. The V gene end was trimmed by 2 bases and the J gene end by 2 bases; junction bases not matched to a gene: 6. The germline V gene encodes CDR1 SGHDT and CDR2 YYEEEE. The CDR3 nucleotides read TGTGCCAGCAGCTTCGGACAGGGGGTGATCAACACTGAAGCTTTCTTT. It is translated as CASSFGQGVINTEAFF.

The rearrangement uses TRBV19 and TRBJ1-5; D remains ambiguous. Per the germline V gene, CDR1 is LNHDA and CDR2 is SQIVND (reference sequence). V was trimmed by 6 bases and J by 0 bases, leaving 12 bases between them. CDR3 size: 15 residues. CDR3 residues: CASRSDTYSNQPQHF. The CDR3 nucleotides read TGTGCCAGTAGATCCGACACATATAGCAATCAGCCCCAGCATTTT.

This chain uses TRBV4-1 with TRBJ2-5; the match to TRBD2 covers 7 bases. The V and J ends lost 1 base and 3 bases, in that order; junction bases with no gene match: 11. The CDR3 is 17 residues long. Germline V gene lookup returns CDR1 MGHRA and CDR2 YSYEKL. CDR3 sequence: CASSQGGGRAGEETQYF. The CDR3 DNA reads TGCGCCAGCAGCCAAGGTGGGGGGAGGGCCGGAGAAGAGACCCAGTACTTC.

The chain joins TRBV6-1 to TRBJ2-7; TRBD2 aligns across 11 bases. CDR1 is MNHNS and CDR2 is SASEGT in the germline V gene. V trimming: 5 bases; J trimming: 5 bases; junction bases outside the gene matches: 8. There are 15 residues in the CDR3. The CDR3 DNA sequence: TGTGCCAGCAGTTTCACACTAGCGGGAGTCAACGAGCAGTACTTC. The encoded protein is CASSFTLAGVNEQYF.

The chain has TRBV28 and TRBJ2-7; 8 bases are shared with TRBD1. With 6 bases clipped from V and 2 bases from J, the junction kept 3 bases outside the gene matches. Germline values: CDR1 MDHEN, CDR2 SYDVKM. The CDR3 sequence is 13 residues long. The CDR3 loop reads CASSDRGPYEQYF. CDR3 DNA sequence: TGTGCCAGCAGCGACAGGGGCCCCTACGAGCAGTACTTC.

This clone has a handful of counts. V gene TRBV6-1 combines with J gene TRBJ2-5, with 14 positions matching TRBD2. Looked up from germline, CDR1 is MNHNS and CDR2 is SASEGT. The ends lost 4 bases at V and 4 bases at J; junction bases unmatched: 5. The CDR3 runs to 16 residues. The CDR3 nucleotides read TGTGCCAGCAGTGTGACTAGCGGGGGGGTGGCAGAGACCCAGTACTTC. Translation gives CASSVTSGGVAETQYF.

The chain employs TRBV2 and TRBJ2-3; TRBD1 matches 7 bases. The CDR3 is 14 residues long. Looked up from germline, CDR1 is SNHLY and CDR2 is FYNNEI. J lost 8 bases, V lost 7 bases, and 12 bases had no gene match. The CDR3 loop is CASTRHRGEGTQYF. The CDR3 bases are TGTGCCAGCACCAGACACAGGGGTGAGGGTACGCAGTATTTT.

The chain recombines TRBV14 with TRBJ2-1; a possible D gene is TRBD1 (6 bases). The germline gives CDR1 SGHDN, CDR2 FVKESK. Trimming took off 4 bases at V and 8 bases at J, with 18 bases between the two ends. This CDR3 contains 15 residues. DNA of the CDR3: TGTGCCAGCAGCCTGACAGGACATACTTGGGATGAGCAGTTCTTC. This sequence encodes CASSLTGHTWDEQFF.

The CDR3 nucleotides read TGCGCCAGCAGCCAGATTCAGGGATCCTCCTACGAGCAGTACTTC. Its protein is CASSQIQGSSYEQYF. The V gene is TRBV4-1, the J gene TRBJ2-7, with D maybe TRBD1 (5 bases). CDR1 and CDR2 from the germline V gene are MGHRA and YSYEKL. CDR3 length: 15 amino acids. The germline V and J ends were trimmed by 3 bases and 0 bases, with 12 bases remaining between them.